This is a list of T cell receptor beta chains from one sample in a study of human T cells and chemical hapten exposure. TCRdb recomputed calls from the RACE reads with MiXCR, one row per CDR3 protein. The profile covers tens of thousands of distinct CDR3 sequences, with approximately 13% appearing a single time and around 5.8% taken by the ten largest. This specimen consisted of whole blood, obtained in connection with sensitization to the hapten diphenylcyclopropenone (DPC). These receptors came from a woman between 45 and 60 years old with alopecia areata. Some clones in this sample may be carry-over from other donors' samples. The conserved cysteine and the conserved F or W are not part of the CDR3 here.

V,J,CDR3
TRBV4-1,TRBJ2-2,ASSQVLIRLAGGGTGELF
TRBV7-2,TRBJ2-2,ASSLEGGSHGELF
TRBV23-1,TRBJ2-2,ASSQSETGLYTGELF
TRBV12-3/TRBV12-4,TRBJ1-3,ASSFQGNGGGNTIY
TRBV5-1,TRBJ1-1,ASSSDRPTRAF
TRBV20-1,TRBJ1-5,SARVGAGNQPQH
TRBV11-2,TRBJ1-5,ASSFGQSQPQH
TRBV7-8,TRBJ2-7,ASSLLAGTVGYEQY
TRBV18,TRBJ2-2,ASSPSQNTGELF
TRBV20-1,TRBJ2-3,SAEAPGASGTDTQY
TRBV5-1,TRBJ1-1,ASSLDGARSTEAF
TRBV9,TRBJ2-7,ASSVGGDSYEQY
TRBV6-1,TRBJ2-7,ASSGADRGFSYEQY
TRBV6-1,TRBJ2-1,ASSGQTGNSYNEQF
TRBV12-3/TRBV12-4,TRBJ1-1,ASRAQGVPEAF
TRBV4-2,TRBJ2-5,ASSQDPAGNLQETQY
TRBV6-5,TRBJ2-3,ASSYSEGTQY
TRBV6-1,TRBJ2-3,ASSERRVVSTDTQY
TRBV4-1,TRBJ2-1,ASSSDRDNEQF
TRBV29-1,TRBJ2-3,SVSTSGRWTDTQY
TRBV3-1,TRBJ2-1,ASSQGSLGFNEQF
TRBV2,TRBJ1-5,ASWRGAGQPQH
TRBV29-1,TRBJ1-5,SVAQLDQPQH
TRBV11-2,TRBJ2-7,ASSRLATNYEQY
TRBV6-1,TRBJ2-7,ASSEFSSGAGSGEQY
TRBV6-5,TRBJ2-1,ASSYTSGIYNEQF
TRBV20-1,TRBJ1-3,SARDQLFSGNTIY
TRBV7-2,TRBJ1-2,ASSLSGTAAASGYT
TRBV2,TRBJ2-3,ASSDGLPPGTDTQY
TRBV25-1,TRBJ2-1,ASSQTGLAGGQLIYNEQF
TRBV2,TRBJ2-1,ASSERLVMDEQF
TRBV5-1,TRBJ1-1,ASSPTAGANTEAF
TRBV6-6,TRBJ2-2,ASSYSETLGSNTGELF
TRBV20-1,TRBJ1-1,SAHRQNTEAF
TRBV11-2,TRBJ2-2,ASSTGISNTGELF
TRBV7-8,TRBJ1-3,ASSPSGTSGNTIY
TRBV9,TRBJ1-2,ASSQRTGGTNYGYT
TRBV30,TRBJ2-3,AWSVDGRGTDTQY
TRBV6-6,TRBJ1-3,ASSTPGISGNTIY
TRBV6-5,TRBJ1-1,ASSYSRGASEAF
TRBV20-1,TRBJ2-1,SAPRASEQF
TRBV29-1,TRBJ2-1,SVWRGTDNEQF
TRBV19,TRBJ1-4,ASSVLTARNEKLF
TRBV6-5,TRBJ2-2,ASSRGTGGAGELF
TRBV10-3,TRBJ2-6,AIKPGLAGVTGANVLT
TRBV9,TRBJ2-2,ASSPRGEHTGELF
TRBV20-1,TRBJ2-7,SAHPTGLYEQY
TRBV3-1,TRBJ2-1,ASSVPGTGGNEQF
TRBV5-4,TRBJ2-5,ASSLDLAGGQETQY
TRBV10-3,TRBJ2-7,ATRIGADYEQY
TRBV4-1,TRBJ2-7,ASSAVVGEQY
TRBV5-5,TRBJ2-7,ASRTDYEQY
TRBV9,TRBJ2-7,ASSVGGRAIEQY
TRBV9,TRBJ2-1,ASSVSGGPTYNEQF
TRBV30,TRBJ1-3,AWSLNSGNTIY
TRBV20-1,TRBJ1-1,SARDSGWGRNTEAF
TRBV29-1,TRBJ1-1,SANRGNTEAF
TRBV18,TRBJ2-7,ASSPSGTVNYEQY
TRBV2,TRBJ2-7,ASRGLRPSLYEQY
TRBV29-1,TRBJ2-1,SVETGVVEQF